This T cell receptor (beta chain) was documented in a study of shared clonotypes between healthy human individuals. Study-level background: Per donor, three plates held CD4 naive cells, three held CD4 memory, two held CD8 naive and one held CD8 memory.

The ends lost 4 bases at V and 4 bases at J; junction bases unmatched: 10. The CDR3 loop spans 15 amino acids. Per germline, CDR1 SGHAT and CDR2 FQNNGV. Study findings and constraints: Among the subsets, naive ones generally showed larger estimated richness than memory ones. Clonotypes shared by all four sorted-subset donors had higher generation probabilities than non-shared clonotypes. Clonotype sharing among donors likely depends on sequencing depth.

Generated by immunoSEQ multiplex PCR, the TCRdb table keeps only in-frame clones and is missing some. Of millions of clones listed, roughly 94% are singletons. With respect to this clone: The antigen is not known.

The sample comprised naive CD4+ T cells sorted from blood. Subset specified: CD45RA+ positively selected. This TCR was sampled from a man younger than 35 in good health. This chain joins TRBV11-2 and TRBJ2-7, with 7 bases matching TRBD2. The CDR3 bases are TGTGCCAGCAGCTCCCGGAGGGACTATCTATACGAGCAGTACTTC. It translates to CASSSRRDYLYEQYF.